Each of the 24 T cell receptor beta chains below was sequenced from the same sample in a study of T cell responses to AZD1222 COVID-19 vaccine. Sequencing was performed with immunoSEQ multiplex PCR; in TCRdb, only in-frame clones are kept and a portion is missing. The sample holds around 150,000 clones, over 85% seen once. Here the sequenced sample was peripheral blood, taken 28 days after the second AZD1222 dose. Receptor source: an adult who received the AZD1222 COVID-19 vaccine.

The chain combines TRBV2 with TRBJ1-5; tentatively, D is TRBD1 (5 bases). CDR1 is SNHLY and CDR2 is FYNNEI in the germline V gene. Between the trimmed V and J ends, which lost 6 bases and 0 bases, there was a span of 9 bases. This CDR3 region has 14 residues. The DNA for the CDR3 is TGTGCCAGCAGGGGACTCAATAGCAATCAGCCCCAGCATTTT. It specifies CASRGLNSNQPQHF.

The genes are TRBV11-2 and TRBJ2-1; 8 bases are a match to TRBD2. Germline CDR1 is SGHAT and CDR2 is FQNNGV. CDR3 size: 13 residues. The V gene end was trimmed by 3 bases and the J gene end by 6 bases; junction bases not matched to a gene: 1. The CDR3 DNA sequence: TGTGCCAGCAGCTTTGGGACTAGCAATGAGCAGTTCTTC. It encodes CASSFGTSNEQFF.

The count of this clone is one. The genes are TRBV6-5 and TRBJ1-2; a possible D gene is TRBD1 (6 bases). This CDR3 has 13 amino acids. The V end was cut by 6 bases, the J end by 4 bases, with 12 bases between. Per germline, CDR1 MNHEY and CDR2 SVGAGI. The CDR3 sequence is CASSGSGVYGYTF. CDR3 coding DNA: TGTGCCAGCAGCGGATCAGGGGTCTATGGCTACACCTTC.

The V and J genes are TRBV5-4 and TRBJ1-2; D might be TRBD1 (5 bases). The V and J ends lost 4 bases and 3 bases respectively, with 10 bases between them. Germline V gene lookup returns CDR1 SGHNT and CDR2 YYREEE (reference sequence). CDR3 length: 13 amino acids. Written as DNA, the CDR3 is TGTGCCAGCAGCATTGACAGCGACTATGGCTACACCTTC. It codes for CASSIDSDYGYTF.

This clone was counted once. This chain uses TRBV7-2 with TRBJ2-3; no clear D gene. V lost 7 bases and J lost 6, with 8 bases in between. CDR1 is SGHTA and CDR2 is FQGNSA in the germline V gene. The CDR3 loop spans 11 amino acids. The CDR3 reads CASTAQDTQYF. In DNA form, the CDR3 reads TGTGCCAGCACCGCCCAGGATACGCAGTATTTT.

The chain couples TRBV5-6 to TRBJ2-3; D gene uncertain. Trimming shortened V by 7 bases and J by 2 bases, and 11 bases separated the two germline ends. CDR1 is SGHDT, CDR2 YYEEEE, per germline. The CDR3 spans 13 residues. The CDR3 sequence: CASRASNTDTQYF. DNA for the CDR3: TGTGCCAGCCGGGCCTCGAACACAGATACGCAGTATTTT.

This chain links TRBV7-9 with TRBJ2-6; TRBD2 is a possible D gene (5 bases). Trimming removed 5 bases from V and 2 bases from J, with 13 bases in between. The CDR3 totals 16 residues. Germline-derived CDR1 and CDR2 are SEHNR and FQNEAQ (reference sequence). The CDR3 DNA follows: TGTGCCAGCAGCCGCGCTTCCGGGACTGGGGCCAACGTCCTGACTTTC. Amino acid sequence: CASSRASGTGANVLTF.

The chain joins TRBV4-3 to TRBJ1-2; no firm D call. The length of the CDR3 is 15 residues. The germline V gene has CDR1 LGHNA and CDR2 YSLEER. Trimming left V 0 bases short and J 4 bases short, with 12 bases between. The CDR3 DNA is TGCGCCAGCAGCCAAGATCCCCAGCTATCCTATGGCTACACCTTC. It yields the protein CASSQDPQLSYGYTF.

The chain is built from TRBV7-3 and TRBJ2-2, with TRBD1 matching 9 bases. V lost 6 bases, J lost 4 bases, and 6 bases stayed unmatched. The CDR3 sequence is 15 residues long. Per germline, CDR1 SGHTA and CDR2 FQGTGA. The CDR3 spells CASSPGQGPTGELFF. CDR3 in DNA: TGTGCCAGCAGTCCGGGACAGGGACCCACCGGGGAGCTGTTTTTT.

J is TRBJ1-2 and V is TRBV28; 8 positions agree with TRBD1. V lost 5 bases to trimming and J lost 5 bases; unmatched junction nucleotides: 4. CDR3 length: 13 amino acids. Germline-derived CDR1 and CDR2 are MDHEN and SYDVKM. DNA of the CDR3: TGTGCCAGCAGTCCGACAGGGGTATATGGCTACACCTTC. Translation gives CASSPTGVYGYTF.

The chain uses TRBV19 and TRBJ2-7, with D hard to call. The CDR3 is 12 amino acids. The germline CDR1 and CDR2 sequences are LNHDA and SQIVND (reference sequence). Trimming pared 5 bases from V and 0 bases from J, leaving 5 bases between. CDR3 loop: CASSPSSYEQYF. The CDR3 DNA sequence: TGTGCCAGTAGTCCGAGCTCCTACGAGCAGTACTTC.

This clone was observed a single time. The genes are TRBV19 and TRBJ1-5, with D possibly being TRBD1 (5 bases). CDR1 is LNHDA and CDR2 is SQIVND in the germline V gene (reference sequence). The CDR3 is 14 amino acids. V was trimmed by 5 bases and J by 3 bases, leaving 11 bases between them. CDR3 sequence: CASSLWGINQPQHF. The DNA of the CDR3 is TGTGCCAGTAGTCTTTGGGGGATCAATCAGCCCCAGCATTTT. Full variable domain (missing parts from reference TRBV19 and TRBJ1-5): DGGITQSPKYLFRKEGQNVTLSCEQNLNHDAMYWYRQDPGQGLRLIYYSQIVNDFQKGDIAEGYSVSREKKESFPLTVTSAQKNPTAFYLCASSLWGINQPQHFGDGTRLSIL.

The sample holds one count of this clone. The V call is TRBV30, the J call TRBJ1-2; tentative D call: TRBD1 (6 bases). V gave up 6 bases and J gave up 3 bases, with 14 bases separating them. Germline-derived CDR1 and CDR2 are GTSNPN and SVGIG (reference sequence). This CDR3 comprises 13 residues. The DNA of the CDR3 is TGTGCCTGTGGGGGGGGCAGGGACTATGGCTACACCTTC. Residues: CACGGGRDYGYTF.

The chain employs TRBV3-1 (or the pseudogene TRBV3-2) and TRBJ1-6; D gene unclear. Trimming took 7 bases from V and 4 from J, leaving 20 bases between them. The CDR3 length is 17 residues. Germline CDR1 and CDR2: LGHDT and YNNKEL (reference sequence). The CDR3 nucleotides read TGTGCCAGCACCCTGTTGGCAGGTGTCTCTTATAATTCACCCCTCCACTTT. As protein: CASTLLAGVSYNSPLHF.

The CDR3 spells CASSLREVSEAFF. CDR3 bases: TGCGCCAGCAGCTTGAGGGAAGTTTCTGAAGCTTTCTTT. V and J are TRBV5-1 and TRBJ1-1, with unresolved D. Trimming took 1 base from V and 6 from J, leaving 10 bases between them. CDR1 is SGHRS, CDR2 YFSETQ, per germline. CDR3 size: 13 residues. The complete variable domain, with remaining parts taken from reference TRBV5-1 and TRBJ1-1, reads KAGVTQTPRYLIKTRGQQVTLSCSPISGHRSVSWYQQTPGQGLQFLFEYFSETQRNKGNFPGRFSGRQFSNSRSEMNVSTLELGDSALYLCASSLREVSEAFFGQGTRLTVV.

The chain employs TRBV18 and TRBJ1-4; the D is unclear. This CDR3 is 15 amino acids long. V lost 2 bases to trimming and J lost 5 bases, with 12 bases between them. Germline CDR1 KGHSH, CDR2 LQKENI. The CDR3 loop reads CASSPGGLRNEKLFF. CDR3 in DNA: TGTGCCAGCTCACCAGGCGGCCTGCGAAATGAAAAACTGTTTTTT. The full variable domain, in which reference TRBV18 and TRBJ1-4 provide the parts outside the CDR3, is NAGVMQNPRHLVRRRGQEARLRCSPMKGHSHVYWYRQLPEEGLKFMVYLQKENIIDESGMPKERFSAEFPKEGPSILRIQQVVRGDSAAYFCASSPGGLRNEKLFFGSGTQLSVL.

The V call is TRBV19, the J call TRBJ1-5; D call uncertain. The germline CDR1 and CDR2 sequences are LNHDA and SQIVND (reference sequence). The V end was cut by 1 base, the J end by 1 base, with 8 bases between. The CDR3 is made up of 15 amino acids. This CDR3 is CASSIAAASNQPQHF. CDR3 nucleotide sequence: TGTGCCAGTAGTATAGCCGCGGCCAGCAATCAGCCCCAGCATTTT.

The chain joins TRBV7-8 to TRBJ1-2, with D perhaps matching TRBD1 (5 bases). CDR3 length: 16 residues. Germline V gene lookup returns CDR1 SGHVS and CDR2 FQNEAQ. V was clipped by 1 base and J by 0 bases, with 12 bases between them. CDR3: CASSLGGTGANYGYTF. CDR3 nucleotide sequence: TGTGCCAGCAGCTTAGGGGGCACCGGTGCTAACTATGGCTACACCTTC.

The chain carries TRBV19 and TRBJ1-5, with 10 bases fitting TRBD1. The CDR3 is made up of 14 amino acids. After removal of 5 bases from V and 6 bases from J, the junction contained 4 bases not matched to a gene. CDR1 and CDR2 (germline): LNHDA, SQIVND (reference sequence). DNA of the CDR3: TGTGCCAGTAGTCCCGACAGGGGGCTTCAGCCCCAGCATTTT. Residues: CASSPDRGLQPQHF.

The rearrangement links TRBV11-2 to TRBJ2-5; D uncertain. This CDR3 is built from 15 residues. V shed 3 bases and J shed 5 bases, with 16 bases lying between them. The germline gives CDR1 SGHAT, CDR2 FQNNGV. CDR3 region: CASSFAGSRVETQYF. Here the CDR3 DNA reads TGTGCCAGCAGCTTTGCTGGTAGTCGGGTGGAGACCCAGTACTTC.

V is TRBV9 and J is TRBJ1-3, with D possibly being TRBD1 (6 bases). The CDR3 is 15 residues long. Trimming pared 7 bases from V and 2 bases from J, leaving 16 bases between. CDR1 and CDR2 (germline): SGDLS, YYNGEE. CDR3 DNA: TGTGCCAGCGGGCGGGGGCAGCAACCTGGAAACACCATATATTTT. This sequence encodes CASGRGQQPGNTIYF.

The rearrangement links TRBV19 to TRBJ1-1, with 9 bases identical to TRBD1. The CDR3 runs 15 residues. Germline V lookup: CDR1 LNHDA, CDR2 SQIVND (reference sequence). Germline trimming cut 3 bases from V and 5 bases from J; bases unmatched to any gene: 7. CDR3 sequence (DNA): TGTGCCAGTAGTATCACAGGGGGCGGGTGGACTGAAGCTTTCTTT. Amino acid sequence: CASSITGGGWTEAFF.

The J gene is TRBJ2-4, the V gene TRBV19; no firm D call. The germline V gene encodes CDR1 LNHDA and CDR2 SQIVND (reference sequence). V was clipped by 3 bases and J by 0 bases, with 6 bases between them. CDR3 length: 14 residues. CDR3 in DNA: TGTGCCAGTAGTATGGATATAGCCAAAAACATTCAGTACTTC. Translating gives CASSMDIAKNIQYF.

This chain connects TRBV13 to TRBJ2-5, with D unresolved. CDR1 is PRHDT and CDR2 is FYEKMQ in the germline V gene (reference sequence). V was pared by 2 bases and J by 10 bases, with 14 bases between. The CDR3 has 13 residues. The CDR3 here is CASSLIGWDDQYF. DNA for the CDR3: TGTGCCAGCAGCTTAATAGGTTGGGATGACCAGTACTTC.